This T cell receptor (beta chain) was retrieved from a study of metastatic and nonmetastatic thyroid tumors. Study-level background: Repertoires from malignant and benign thyroid patients were compared across blood and tumor or nodule tissue.

V was pared by 5 bases and J by 6 bases, with 16 bases between. CDR3 length: 14 amino acids. Germline V gene lookup returns CDR1 MNHNS and CDR2 SASEGT. Study-wide results and caveats: Malignant thyroid tumors reportedly exceeded benign nodules significantly in TCR beta diversity, with the difference appearing in blood and tumor.

Methods used by the authors: The study took CDR3 differences across clinicopathological groups and made a distant-metastasis classifier for papillary thyroid cancer from them. TCRdb re-called the PCR reads with MiXCR. The authors' filters were not applied to this entry. Of fewer than 55,000 clones listed, 15% to 20% were seen once; the top ten hold about 20%. In the case of this clone: Its antigen is undetermined.

Thyroid surgery took place with no prior treatment in any patient. What was sequenced was blood. This chain connects TRBV6-1 to TRBJ1-2, with D possibly matching TRBD1 (6 bases). The source is a female donor with papillary thyroid cancer or a benign thyroid nodule (not recorded which). Some clones in this sample may be carry-over from other donors' samples. This CDR3 is CASSLAGARDGYTF. CDR3 nucleotides: TGTGCCAGCAGTTTGGCGGGGGCGCGGGATGGCTACACCTTC.